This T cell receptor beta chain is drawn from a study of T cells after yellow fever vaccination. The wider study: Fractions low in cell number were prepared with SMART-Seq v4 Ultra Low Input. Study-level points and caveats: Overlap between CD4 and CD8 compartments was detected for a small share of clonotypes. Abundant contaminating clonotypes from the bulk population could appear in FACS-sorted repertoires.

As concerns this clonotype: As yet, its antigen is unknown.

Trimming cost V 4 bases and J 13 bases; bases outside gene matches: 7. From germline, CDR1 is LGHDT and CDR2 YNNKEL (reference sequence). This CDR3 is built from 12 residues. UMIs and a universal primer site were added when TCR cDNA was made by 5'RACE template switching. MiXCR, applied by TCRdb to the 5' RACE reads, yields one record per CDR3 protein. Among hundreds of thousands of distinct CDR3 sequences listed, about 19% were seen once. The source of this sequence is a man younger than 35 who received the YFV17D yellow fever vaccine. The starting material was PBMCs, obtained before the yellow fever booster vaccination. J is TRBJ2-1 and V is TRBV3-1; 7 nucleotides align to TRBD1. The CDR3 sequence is CASSPGEGAQFF. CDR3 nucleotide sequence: TGTGCCAGCAGCCCAGGAGAGGGGGCCCAGTTCTTC.